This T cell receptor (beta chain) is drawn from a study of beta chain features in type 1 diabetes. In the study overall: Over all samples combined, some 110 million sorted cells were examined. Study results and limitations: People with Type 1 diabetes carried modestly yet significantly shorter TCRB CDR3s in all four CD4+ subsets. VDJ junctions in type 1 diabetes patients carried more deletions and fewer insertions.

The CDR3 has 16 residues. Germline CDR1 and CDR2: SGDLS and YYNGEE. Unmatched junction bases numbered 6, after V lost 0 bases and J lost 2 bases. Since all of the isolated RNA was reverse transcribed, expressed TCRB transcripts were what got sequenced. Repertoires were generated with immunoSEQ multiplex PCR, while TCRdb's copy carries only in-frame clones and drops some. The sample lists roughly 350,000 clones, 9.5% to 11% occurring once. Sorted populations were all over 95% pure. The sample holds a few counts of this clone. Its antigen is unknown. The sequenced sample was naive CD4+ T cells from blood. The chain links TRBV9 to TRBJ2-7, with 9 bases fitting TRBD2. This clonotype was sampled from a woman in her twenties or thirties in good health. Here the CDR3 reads CASSVGGRAETYEQYF. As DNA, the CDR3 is TGTGCCAGCAGCGTAGGCGGGAGGGCCGAGACCTACGAGCAGTACTTC.